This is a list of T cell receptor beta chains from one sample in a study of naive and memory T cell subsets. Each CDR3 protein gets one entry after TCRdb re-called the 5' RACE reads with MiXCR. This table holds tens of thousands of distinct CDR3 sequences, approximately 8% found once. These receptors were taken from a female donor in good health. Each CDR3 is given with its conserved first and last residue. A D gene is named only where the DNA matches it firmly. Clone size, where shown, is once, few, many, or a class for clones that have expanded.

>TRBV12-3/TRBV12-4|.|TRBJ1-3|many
TGTGCCAGCAGTTTGTCGAGCTCTGGAAACACCATATATTTT
CASSLSSSGNTIYF
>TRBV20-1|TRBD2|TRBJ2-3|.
TGCAGTGCTACTCGGACTAGCGGAACTAGCACAGATACGCAGTATTTT
CSATRTSGTSTDTQYF
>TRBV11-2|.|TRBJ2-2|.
TGTGCCAGCAGGATATTCACCGGGGAGCTGTTTTTT
CASRIFTGELFF
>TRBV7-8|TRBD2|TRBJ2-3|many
TGTGCCAGCAGCTTCGCTAGCGGGGGAGGTCCAGATACGCAGTATTTT
CASSFASGGGPDTQYF
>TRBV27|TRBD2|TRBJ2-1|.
TGTGCCAGCAGTTTATTACTAGCGGGAGCGGGCGAGCAGTTCTTC
CASSLLLAGAGEQFF
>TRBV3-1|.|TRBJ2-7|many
TGTGCCAGCAGCCAAGATGGGCTACTCAACTACGAGCAGTACTTC
CASSQDGLLNYEQYF
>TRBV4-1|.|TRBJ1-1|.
TGCGCCAGCAGCCAAACAGGGTTCACTGAAGCTTTCTTT
CASSQTGFTEAFF
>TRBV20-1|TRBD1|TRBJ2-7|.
TGCAGTGCACAGGGACAGTCCACCTACGAGCAGTACTTC
CSAQGQSTYEQYF
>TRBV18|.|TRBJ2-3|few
TGTGCCAGCTCACCGGCAAGGGATGGCACAGATACGCAGTATTTT
CASSPARDGTDTQYF
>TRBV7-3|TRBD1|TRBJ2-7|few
TGTGCCAGCAGCACCGGACAGGGAACGAACGAGCAGTACTTC
CASSTGQGTNEQYF
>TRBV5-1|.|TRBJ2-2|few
TGCGCCAGCAGCTCAAGGACCGCGGGCGTGAACACCGGGGAGCTGTTTTTT
CASSSRTAGVNTGELFF
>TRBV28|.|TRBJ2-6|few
TGTGCCAGCAGTTTTGCAGGTCCCATCTCTGGGGCCAACGTCCTGACTTTC
CASSFAGPISGANVLTF
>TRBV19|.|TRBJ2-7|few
TGTGCCAGTAGTATTACCGGGGGAAACTACGAGCAGTACTTC
CASSITGGNYEQYF
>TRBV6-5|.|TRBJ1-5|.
TGTGCCAGCAGTTACAGGCAGGATAGCAATCAGCCCCAGCATTTT
CASSYRQDSNQPQHF
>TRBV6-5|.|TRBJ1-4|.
TGTGCCAGCAGTTACGGGGTTCAAGGAGAAAAACTGTTTTTT
CASSYGVQGEKLFF